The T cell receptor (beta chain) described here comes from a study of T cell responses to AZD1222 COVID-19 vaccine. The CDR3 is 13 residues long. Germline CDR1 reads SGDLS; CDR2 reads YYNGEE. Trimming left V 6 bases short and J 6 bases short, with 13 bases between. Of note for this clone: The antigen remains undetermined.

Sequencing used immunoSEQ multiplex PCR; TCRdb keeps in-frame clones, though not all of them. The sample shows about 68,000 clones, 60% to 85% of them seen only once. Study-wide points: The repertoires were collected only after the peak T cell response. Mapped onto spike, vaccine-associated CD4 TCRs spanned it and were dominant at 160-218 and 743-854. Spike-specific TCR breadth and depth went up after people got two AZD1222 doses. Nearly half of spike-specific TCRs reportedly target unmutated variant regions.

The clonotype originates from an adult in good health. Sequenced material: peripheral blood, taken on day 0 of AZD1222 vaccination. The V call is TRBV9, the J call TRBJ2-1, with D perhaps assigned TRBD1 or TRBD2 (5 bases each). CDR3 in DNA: TGTGCCAGCAAAGATGGGGCGGGCAATGAGCAGTTCTTC. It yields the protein CASKDGAGNEQFF. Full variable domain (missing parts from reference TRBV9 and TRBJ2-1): DSGVTQTPKHLITATGQRVTLRCSPRSGDLSVYWYQQSLDQGLQFLIQYYNGEERAKGNILERFSAQQFPDLHSELNLSSLELGDSALYFCASKDGAGNEQFFGPGTRLTVL.